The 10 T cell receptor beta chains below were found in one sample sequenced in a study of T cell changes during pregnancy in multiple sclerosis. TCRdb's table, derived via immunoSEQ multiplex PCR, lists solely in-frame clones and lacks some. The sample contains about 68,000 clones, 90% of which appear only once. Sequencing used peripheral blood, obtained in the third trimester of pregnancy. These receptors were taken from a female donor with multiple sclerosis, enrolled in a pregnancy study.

CDR3 protein: CASSYSIAGRNEQFF. The CDR3 region has the DNA TGTGCCAGCAGTTACTCAATAGCGGGGCGCAATGAGCAGTTCTTC. This chain joins TRBV6-5 and TRBJ2-1; 8 bases map to TRBD2. There are 15 residues in the CDR3. V lost 0 bases to trimming and J lost 6 bases; unmatched junction nucleotides: 4. Germline CDR1 reads MNHEY; CDR2 reads SVGAGI.

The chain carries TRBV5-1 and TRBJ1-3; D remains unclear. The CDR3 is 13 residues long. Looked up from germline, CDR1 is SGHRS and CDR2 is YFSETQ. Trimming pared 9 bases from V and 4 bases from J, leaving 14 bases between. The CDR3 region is CATTEGDGNTIYF. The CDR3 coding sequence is TGCGCCACTACCGAGGGAGACGGAAACACCATATATTTT.

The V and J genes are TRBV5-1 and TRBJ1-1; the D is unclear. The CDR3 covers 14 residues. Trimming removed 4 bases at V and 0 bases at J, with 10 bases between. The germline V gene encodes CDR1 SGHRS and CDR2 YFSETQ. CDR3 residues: CASSPVRLNTEAFF. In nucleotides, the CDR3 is TGCGCCAGCAGCCCGGTTCGTCTGAACACTGAAGCTTTCTTT.

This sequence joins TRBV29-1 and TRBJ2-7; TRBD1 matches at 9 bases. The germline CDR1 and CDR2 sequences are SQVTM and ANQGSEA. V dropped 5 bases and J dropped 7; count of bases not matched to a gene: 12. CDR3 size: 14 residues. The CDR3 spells CSVRPGQGTREQYF. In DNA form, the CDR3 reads TGCAGCGTTAGGCCGGGACAGGGCACCCGGGAGCAGTACTTC.

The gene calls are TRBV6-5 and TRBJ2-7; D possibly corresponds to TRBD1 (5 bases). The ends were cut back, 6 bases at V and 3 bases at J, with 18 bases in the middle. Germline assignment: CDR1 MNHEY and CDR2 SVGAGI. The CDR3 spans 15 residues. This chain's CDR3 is CASSSGHPWLYEQYF. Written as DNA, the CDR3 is TGTGCCAGCAGCTCCGGACACCCCTGGCTCTACGAGCAGTACTTC.

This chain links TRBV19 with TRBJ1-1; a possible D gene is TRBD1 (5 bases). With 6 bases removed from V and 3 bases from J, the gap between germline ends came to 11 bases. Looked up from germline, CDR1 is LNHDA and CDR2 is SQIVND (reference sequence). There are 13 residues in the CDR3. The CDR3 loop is CASSREWDTEAFF. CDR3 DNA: TGTGCCAGTAGCAGGGAATGGGACACTGAAGCTTTCTTT.

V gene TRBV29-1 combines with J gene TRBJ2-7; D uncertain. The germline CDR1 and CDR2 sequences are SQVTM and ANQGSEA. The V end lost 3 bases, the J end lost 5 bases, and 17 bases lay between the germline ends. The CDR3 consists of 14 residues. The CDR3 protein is CSVERTSYVDEQYF. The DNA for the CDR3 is TGCAGCGTTGAGCGTACTTCGTATGTCGACGAGCAGTACTTC.

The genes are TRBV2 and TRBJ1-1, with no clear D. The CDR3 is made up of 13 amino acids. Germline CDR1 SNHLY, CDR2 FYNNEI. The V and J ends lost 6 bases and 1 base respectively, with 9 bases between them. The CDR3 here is CASRTSGNTEAFF. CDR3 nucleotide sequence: TGTGCCAGCAGAACATCAGGGAACACTGAAGCTTTCTTT.

The CDR3 DNA is TGTGCCAGTAGTACGACCTCTACCACAGGGAATGAGCAGTTCTTC. Residues: CASSTTSTTGNEQFF. This sequence joins TRBV19 and TRBJ2-1; D is possibly TRBD1 (6 bases). This CDR3 region has 15 residues. Trimming took off 4 bases at V and 7 bases at J, with 17 bases between the two ends. Germline CDR1 is LNHDA and CDR2 is SQIVND (reference sequence).

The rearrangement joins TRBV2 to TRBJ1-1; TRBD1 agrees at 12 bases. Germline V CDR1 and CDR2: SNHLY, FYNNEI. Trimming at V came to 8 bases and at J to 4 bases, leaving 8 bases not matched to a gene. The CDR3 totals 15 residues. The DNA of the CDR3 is TGTGCCAGCGGGACAGGGGGCATCAGGATCACTGAAGCTTTCTTT. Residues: CASGTGGIRITEAFF. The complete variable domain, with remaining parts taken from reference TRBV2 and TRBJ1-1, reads EPEVTQTPSHQVTQMGQEVILRCVPISNHLYFYWYRQILGQKVEFLVSFYNNEISEKSEIFDDQFSVERPDGSNFTLKIRSTKLEDSAMYFCASGTGGIRITEAFFGQGTRLTVV.